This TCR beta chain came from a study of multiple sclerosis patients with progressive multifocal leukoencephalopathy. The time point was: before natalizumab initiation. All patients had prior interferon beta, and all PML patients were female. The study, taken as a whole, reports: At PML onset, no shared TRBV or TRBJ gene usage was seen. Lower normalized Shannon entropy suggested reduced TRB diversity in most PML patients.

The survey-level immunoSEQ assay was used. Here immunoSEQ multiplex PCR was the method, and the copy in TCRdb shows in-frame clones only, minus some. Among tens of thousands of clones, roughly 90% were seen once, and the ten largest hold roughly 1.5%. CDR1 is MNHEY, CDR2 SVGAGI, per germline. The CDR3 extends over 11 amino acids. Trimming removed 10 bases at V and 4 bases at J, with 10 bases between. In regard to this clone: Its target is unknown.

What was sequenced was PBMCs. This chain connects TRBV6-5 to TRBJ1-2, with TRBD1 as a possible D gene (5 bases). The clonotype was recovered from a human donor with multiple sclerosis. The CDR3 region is CATGGSYGYTF. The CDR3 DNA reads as TGTGCCACTGGGGGATCCTATGGCTACACCTTC.